This TCR beta chain stems from a study of cytomegalovirus exposure and HLA in healthy donors. Study in general: There were around 100 million unique TCR beta sequences, drawn from some 180 million T cells, in an earlier analysis. Whole-study findings and limits: No immune exposure information besides CMV serostatus was available.

The primer mix had 60 Vbeta and 13 Jbeta primers. The table came from immunoSEQ multiplex PCR; TCRdb's copy has only in-frame clones and leaves some out. The table records 75,000 to 95,000 clones, more than 60% of them present only once. Notes on this clone: The antigen is undetermined. The junction differs from germline at one of its ends, possibly a read error.

Looked up from germline, CDR1 is SGHNT and CDR2 is YYREEE (reference sequence). The CDR3 extends over 15 amino acids. This clonotype originated in a human donor in good health. The genes are TRBV5-4 and TRBJ1-2, with 9 bases fitting TRBD1. The material sequenced was PBMCs. CDR3 in DNA: TGTGCCAGCAGCAAAAACAGGGGGCTCAACTATGGCTACCCCTTC. Protein: CASSKNRGLNYGYPF.